This T cell receptor (beta chain) emerged from a study of read filtering for tumor transcriptome and immune sequencing. Study overall: By R-ISS, stages I, II and III held about 8, 15 and 7 patients.

The study's findings and limits: The sorted CD138-negative fraction was a mixed bone marrow immune population, not purified T cells. IR-seq captured clonotypes deeper and more reliably than RNA-seq.

In regard to this clonotype: Antigen: not known.

Molecular barcoded adaptors covering alpha/delta and beta/gamma chains were used on 400 ng RNA. Using its own MiXCR run on the reads, TCRdb lists one record per CDR3 protein. The sample includes tens of thousands of distinct CDR3 sequences, 20% to 25% of them seen just once. The sequencing input was a population of CD138-negative cells sorted from bone marrow. The receptor was derived from a donor at least 40 years old with multiple myeloma.

The CDR3 is CASSEQHRLAKNIQYF. As DNA, the CDR3 is TGTGCCAGCAGTGAACAGCATAGACTAGCCAAAAACATTCAGTACTTC. V gene TRBV2 combines with J gene TRBJ2-4; D gene ambiguous. CDR1 is SNHLY, CDR2 FYNNEI, per germline. V was pared by 2 bases and J by 0 bases, with 11 bases between. There are 16 residues in the CDR3.